The next 22 T cell receptor beta chains were all read from a single sample in a study of blood T cell repertoires in COVID-19. Here immunoSEQ multiplex PCR was the method, and the copy in TCRdb shows in-frame clones only, minus some. The sample has fewer than 250,000 clones; roughly four fifths are singletons. Sequencing used peripheral blood. The receptors shown here come from a woman in her 70s with active or convalescent COVID-19.

The chain carries TRBV7-2 and TRBJ2-1; D is ambiguous. The V end was cut by 5 bases, the J end by 0 bases, with 17 bases between. The V gene's germline CDR1 is SGHTA and CDR2 FQGNSA. CDR3 size: 17 residues. The CDR3 spells CASSLPSWQSSYNEQFF. The CDR3 DNA is TGTGCCAGCAGCCTCCCGTCGTGGCAAAGCTCCTACAATGAGCAGTTCTTC.

V and J are TRBV5-1 and TRBJ1-2; D might be TRBD1 (5 bases). The CDR3 contains 13 residues. In germline, CDR1 is SGHRS, CDR2 YFSETQ. The germline V and J ends were trimmed by 1 base and 7 bases, with 11 bases remaining between them. CDR3 sequence reads: CASSLTTGIGYTF. CDR3 coding DNA: TGCGCCAGCAGCTTGACCACAGGTATTGGCTACACCTTC. Together with reference TRBV5-1 and TRBJ1-2, the CDR3 gives the full variable domain: KAGVTQTPRYLIKTRGQQVTLSCSPISGHRSVSWYQQTPGQGLQFLFEYFSETQRNKGNFPGRFSGRQFSNSRSEMNVSTLELGDSALYLCASSLTTGIGYTFGSGTRLTVV.

The chain is built from TRBV7-8 and TRBJ1-4; TRBD1 matches at 7 bases. Per the germline V gene, CDR1 is SGHVS and CDR2 is FQNEAQ. This CDR3 spans 14 amino acids. The ends lost 7 bases at V and 5 bases at J; junction bases unmatched: 7. The DNA of the CDR3 is TGTGCCAGCACCCCGGGACAGATGAATGAAAAACTGTTTTTT. Translation gives CASTPGQMNEKLFF.

This clone was seen once. The same CDR3 also results from other DNA sequences found in this sample. The rearrangement links TRBV28 to TRBJ1-1; D unclear. The CDR3 spans 13 residues. The V gene lost 3 bases and the J gene lost 0 bases, with 5 bases spanning the gap. Germline V gene lookup returns CDR1 MDHEN and CDR2 SYDVKM. The CDR3 here is CASSLRMNTEAFF. CDR3 nucleotide sequence: TGTGCCAGCAGTTTGAGGATGAACACTGAAGCTTTCTTT. Together with reference TRBV28 and TRBJ1-1, the CDR3 gives the full variable domain: DVKVTQSSRYLVKRTGEKVFLECVQDMDHENMFWYRQDPGLGLRLIYFSYDVKMKEKGDIPEGYSVSREKKERFSLILESASTNQTSMYLCASSLRMNTEAFFGQGTRLTVV.

The gene calls are TRBV6-1 and TRBJ1-5, with 12 bases aligning to TRBD1. The CDR3 contains 20 residues. CDR1 and CDR2 from the germline V gene are MNHNS and SASEGT. The V gene end was trimmed by 3 bases and the J gene end by 0 bases; junction bases not matched to a gene: 12. The CDR3 DNA sequence: TGTGCCAGCAGTGAGGGGGGAGGGACAGGGGGCTCTTATAGCAATCAGCCCCAGCATTTT. This gives the protein CASSEGGGTGGSYSNQPQHF.

The CDR3: CASGDRATFNYGYTF. CDR3 nucleotides: TGTGCCAGCGGTGACAGGGCGACCTTTAACTATGGCTACACCTTC. This rearrangement joins TRBV28 to TRBJ1-2; 7 positions agree with TRBD1. Germline CDR1 is MDHEN and CDR2 is SYDVKM. Losses at the gene ends were 8 bases for V and 1 base for J; bases not matched to a gene: 10. The CDR3 runs to 15 residues.

The chain recombines TRBV10-2 with TRBJ1-2, with TRBD1 as a possible D gene (6 bases). The CDR3 has 16 residues. The germline V gene encodes CDR1 WSHSY and CDR2 SAAADI. Trimming stripped 6 bases from V and 4 bases from J, with 21 bases between. The CDR3 loop reads CASSPSTGSPSYGYTF. CDR3 DNA sequence: TGCGCCAGCAGCCCATCGACAGGCTCCCCCTCCTATGGCTACACCTTC.

This clone was seen just once. The chain recombines TRBV19 with TRBJ1-5; TRBD1 agrees at 8 bases. Germline V CDR1 and CDR2: LNHDA, SQIVND (reference sequence). J lost 3 bases, V lost 6 bases, and 10 bases had no gene match. The CDR3 extends over 16 amino acids. CDR3 loop: CASRDLGRGLNQPQHF. CDR3 in DNA: TGTGCCAGTAGGGACCTAGGCAGGGGGCTCAATCAGCCCCAGCATTTT.

The CDR3 reads CASSLDGGMEAFF. In nucleotides, the CDR3 is TGCGCCAGCAGCTTGGATGGAGGGATGGAAGCTTTCTTT. This chain joins TRBV5-1 and TRBJ1-1; D unclear. V shed 0 bases and J shed 8 bases, with 11 bases lying between them. The CDR3 runs 13 residues. The germline V gene encodes CDR1 SGHRS and CDR2 YFSETQ.

This clone came up once. This chain uses TRBV18 with TRBJ1-1; tentative D call: TRBD1 (5 bases). Germline loops: CDR1 KGHSH, CDR2 LQKENI. Trimming stripped 0 bases from V and 1 base from J, with 12 bases between. This CDR3 contains 16 residues. CDR3 sequence reads: CASSPPREGRNTEAFF. CDR3 DNA sequence: TGTGCCAGCTCACCACCACGGGAGGGGAGGAACACTGAAGCTTTCTTT. Looking up the rest from reference TRBV18 and TRBJ1-1 gives the full variable domain: NAGVMQNPRHLVRRRGQEARLRCSPMKGHSHVYWYRQLPEEGLKFMVYLQKENIIDESGMPKERFSAEFPKEGPSILRIQQVVRGDSAAYFCASSPPREGRNTEAFFGQGTRLTVV.

The V call is TRBV5-1, the J call TRBJ1-1, with D maybe TRBD1 (6 bases). This CDR3 has 15 residues. V was trimmed by 1 base and J by 1 base, leaving 11 bases between them. Germline CDR1 and CDR2: SGHRS and YFSETQ. The CDR3 DNA reads as TGCGCCAGCAGCTTGCCCCAGGGGTCGAACACTGAAGCTTTCTTT. Its translation: CASSLPQGSNTEAFF.

CDR3 sequence (DNA): TGTGCCAGCAGCAGGACAGGGAATGAAGCTTTCTTT. As protein: CASSRTGNEAFF. The V and J genes are TRBV5-6 and TRBJ1-1, with TRBD1 identical over 8 bases. Germline assignment: CDR1 SGHDT and CDR2 YYEEEE. The CDR3 covers 12 residues. Trimming cost V 4 bases and J 7 bases; bases outside gene matches: 3.

J is TRBJ2-5 and V is TRBV5-4; 9 bases match TRBD2. Germline V gene data show CDR1 as SGHNT and CDR2 as YYREEE (reference sequence). The V and J ends lost 1 base and 5 bases, in that order; junction bases with no gene match: 9. The CDR3 has 16 residues. CDR3: CASSLFGGRAPETQYF. DNA of the CDR3: TGTGCCAGCAGCTTGTTTGGCGGGAGGGCCCCGGAGACCCAGTACTTC.

The J gene is TRBJ1-5, the V gene TRBV18; perhaps TRBD1 as D (5 bases). Germline V lookup: CDR1 KGHSH, CDR2 LQKENI. The V end was cut by 5 bases, the J end by 1 base, with 9 bases between. This CDR3 is 14 amino acids long. The CDR3 loop reads CASSGQGSNQPQHF. The CDR3 DNA reads TGTGCCAGCTCAGGCCAGGGAAGCAATCAGCCCCAGCATTTT.

Concerning this clone itself: The junction differs from germline at one of its ends, possibly a read error. The genes are TRBV13 and TRBJ1-2; tentative D call: TRBD1 (5 bases). Germline CDR1 and CDR2: PRHDT and FYEKMQ (reference sequence). This CDR3 is 14 amino acids long. CDR3 bases: TGTGCCAGCAGCTTAGCAGCAGGGTGGGGAAAGCCTCACTTC. This sequence encodes CASSLAAGWGKPHF.

The chain links TRBV10-3 to TRBJ2-7, with TRBD1 identical over 11 bases. The length of the CDR3 is 14 residues. The J segment lost 3 bases and the V segment lost 5 bases, leaving 3 bases of the junction unmatched. Germline V gives CDR1 ENHRY, CDR2 SYGVKD. This chain's CDR3 is CAISPGTGGYEQYF. For the CDR3, the DNA is TGTGCCATCAGTCCCGGGACAGGGGGCTACGAGCAGTACTTC.

J is TRBJ2-5 and V is TRBV2; 11 nucleotides match TRBD2. Germline CDR1 is SNHLY and CDR2 is FYNNEI. V lost 6 bases, J lost 0 bases, and 3 bases stayed unmatched. This CDR3 has 15 residues. CDR3 amino acids: CASSRLAGNQETQYF. CDR3 DNA: TGTGCCAGCAGCAGACTAGCGGGAAACCAAGAGACCCAGTACTTC.

The rearrangement joins TRBV7-2 to TRBJ1-2; D possibly corresponds to TRBD1 (6 bases). The CDR3 runs 13 residues. The germline V gene encodes CDR1 SGHTA and CDR2 FQGNSA. V dropped 2 bases and J dropped 8 bases, with 12 bases sitting between them. The CDR3 is CASSLRQQGGYTF. CDR3 in DNA: TGTGCCAGCAGCTTAAGACAACAGGGAGGCTACACCTTC. The full variable domain, rest sourced from reference TRBV7-2 and TRBJ1-2, is GAGVSQSPSNKVTEKGKDVELRCDPISGHTALYWYRQSLGQGLEFLIYFQGNSAPDKSGLPSDRFSAERTGGSVSTLTIQRTQQEDSAVYLCASSLRQQGGYTFGSGTRLTVV.

V and J are TRBV18 and TRBJ1-5, with 8 bases matching TRBD1. This CDR3 contains 15 residues. The J segment lost 7 bases and the V segment lost 2 bases, leaving 7 bases of the junction unmatched. CDR1 and CDR2 from the germline V gene are KGHSH and LQKENI. CDR3 sequence (DNA): TGTGCCAGCTCACCAACGGAAGGACAGGGACAGCCCCAGCATTTT. Protein: CASSPTEGQGQPQHF.

The genes are TRBV5-1 and TRBJ2-2, with D hard to call. Germline V gives CDR1 SGHRS, CDR2 YFSETQ. The CDR3 consists of 19 residues. V lost 4 bases, J lost 1 base, and 23 bases lay in between. CDR3 region: CASSLRWALLEQNTGELFF. As DNA, the CDR3 is TGCGCCAGCAGCCTGAGATGGGCCCTACTCGAGCAGAACACCGGGGAGCTGTTTTTT.

The CDR3 DNA reads TGTGCCTGGAGACCGGGACAGACCTACGAGCAGTACTTC. Protein product: CAWRPGQTYEQYF. The rearrangement uses TRBV30 and TRBJ2-7; 7 bases map to TRBD1. Trimming took 3 bases from V and 2 from J; bases not matched to a gene: 4. CDR3 length: 13 amino acids. CDR1 and CDR2 from the germline V gene are GTSNPN and SVGIG (reference sequence). Supplemented by reference TRBV30 and TRBJ2-7, the full variable domain reads SQTIHQWPATLVQPVGSPLSLECTVEGTSNPNLYWYRQAAGRGLQLLFYSVGIGQISSEVPQNLSASRPQDRQFILSSKKLLLSDSGFYLCAWRPGQTYEQYFGPGTRLTVT.

The J gene is TRBJ1-2, the V gene TRBV28; TRBD1 matches 10 bases. The CDR3 spans 13 residues. CDR1 and CDR2 from the germline V gene are MDHEN and SYDVKM. V trimming: 6 bases; J trimming: 6 bases; junction bases outside the gene matches: 4. Here the CDR3 reads CASSPGTGDGYTF. CDR3 DNA: TGTGCCAGCAGCCCCGGGACAGGGGATGGCTACACCTTC.